This T cell receptor (beta chain) derives from a study of cytomegalovirus exposure and HLA in healthy donors. The CDR3 loop spans 15 amino acids. Trimming removed 6 bases from V and 0 bases from J, with 9 bases in between. The germline V gene has CDR1 MNHEY and CDR2 SMNVEV (reference sequence). This clone was detected only a few times. No antigen is known for it. General study points: A later analysis showed HLA-associated TCR beta chains outstripping equally common others in clonal expansion. Immune exposure information comprised only CMV serostatus.

Primers: 60 Vbeta forward and 13 Jbeta reverse. The data were produced by immunoSEQ multiplex PCR, yet TCRdb's version contains in-frame clones alone and is incomplete. Of roughly 200,000 clones listed, 70% to 80% are singletons. The TCR sequence derives from a woman in her twenties or thirties in good health and CMV-seronegative. The chain couples TRBV27 to TRBJ1-6; unclear D gene. Sequencing was performed on PBMCs. The CDR3 DNA follows: TGTGCCAGCAGCCGTGCTAGCTCCTATAATTCACCCCTCCACTTT. This gives the protein CASSRASSYNSPLHF.